A selection of T cell receptor beta chains follows, all from one sample in a study of blood T cell repertoires in COVID-19. Some clones are missing from TCRdb's copy, which holds only in-frame ones; the method was immunoSEQ multiplex PCR. The table includes about 75,000 clones, 60% to 85% detected once. Sequencing was performed on peripheral blood. These receptors originate from a woman older than 75 with active or convalescent COVID-19. The CDR3 runs from the conserved cysteine through the conserved F or W. A D gene is named only where the DNA matches it firmly. Not all rows give a size; the values are once, few, many and, for expanded clones, a class.

TRBJ2-7 | - | TRBD2 | TRBV4-1 | 15 | TGCGCCAGCAGCGTACCGGGACTAGCGGACTACGAGCAGTACTTC | CASSVPGLADYEQYF
TRBJ2-5 | - | TRBD2 | TRBV28 | 20 | TGTGCCAGCAGTTCACCCTCCGGGACTAGCGGGAGTAGTGCGCCAGAGACCCAGTACTTC | CASSSPSGTSGSSAPETQYF
TRBJ1-2 | - | TRBD1 | TRBV11-2 | 18 | TGTGCCAGCAGCTTATCAGTTCCACAGGGGGCTGTAGACTATGGCTACACCTTC | CASSLSVPQGAVDYGYTF
TRBJ2-7 | - | TRBD2 | TRBV7-8 | 14 | TGTGCCAGCAGAACTAGCGGGGGTTCCTACGAGCAGTACTTC | CASRTSGGSYEQYF
TRBJ2-7 | - | TRBD2 | TRBV7-2 | 15 | TGTGCCAGCAGCTTGGGGCAGGGAGGGCTCTACGAGCAGTACTTC | CASSLGQGGLYEQYF
TRBJ1-1 | many | - | TRBV6-6 | 14 | TGTGCCAGCGGCTCAGTGGTCGTCGGGTTGATTGCTTTCTTT | CASGSVVVGLIAFF
TRBJ1-5 | - | - | TRBV7-2 | 14 | TGTGCCAGCAGCTTAGTTAGGGGTACTCAGCCCCAGCATTTT | CASSLVRGTQPQHF
TRBJ2-5 | - | TRBD2 | TRBV7-2 | 16 | TGTGCCAGCAGGTTTCGCGCTAGCGGGGGACCTGACACCCAGTACTTC | CASRFRASGGPDTQYF
TRBJ1-5 | - | - | TRBV28 | 15 | TGTGCCAGCAGTTTCCTACAGGCGGGGAATCAGCCCCAGCATTTT | CASSFLQAGNQPQHF
TRBJ2-3 | - | - | TRBV7-2 | 13 | TGTGCCAGCACCCCCTCGTTCGGTAATACGCAGTATTTT | CASTPSFGNTQYF
TRBJ2-7 | once | - | TRBV12-5 | 14 | TGTGCTAGTGTACCCGTGACAGGAACCTACGAGCAGTACTTC | CASVPVTGTYEQYF
TRBJ2-7 | - | TRBD1 | TRBV19 | 17 | TGTGCCAGTAGTATAACTCCCCGCAGGGGGCACTCCTACGAGCAGTACTTC | CASSITPRRGHSYEQYF
TRBJ1-4 | - | - | TRBV21-1 | 17 | TGTGCCAGCAGCAAAGCAAGCGCTCGGACAGGGTGTGAAAAACTGTTTTTT | CASSKASARTGCEKLFF
TRBJ2-3 | once | - | TRBV27 | 15 | TGTGCCAGCAGTTTAGTTAGTGGGAGTCATGATACGCAGTATTTT | CASSLVSGSHDTQYF
TRBJ2-7 | - | - | TRBV18 | 13 | TGTGCCAGCTCACAAGGCGGTACGAACGAGCAGTACTTC | CASSQGGTNEQYF
TRBJ2-3 | - | - | TRBV18 | 13 | TGTGCCAGCTCACCAGCTCAGGGAGATACGCAGTATTTT | CASSPAQGDTQYF
TRBJ1-2 | - | TRBD1 | TRBV23-1 | 15 | TGCGCCAGCGGGGAGGACAGGGAGGAAAACTATGGCTACACCTTC | CASGEDREENYGYTF
TRBJ1-1 | - | TRBD1 | TRBV19 | 12 | TGTGCCAGTAGTGCAGGGGGGCGTGAAGCTTTCTTT | CASSAGGREAFF
TRBJ1-4 | - | - | TRBV5-1 | 15 | TGCGCCAGCAGCTTATCTGCGGGGGCTTATGAAAAACTGTTTTTT | CASSLSAGAYEKLFF
TRBJ2-7 | - | TRBD2 | TRBV3-1/TRBV3-2 | 15 | TGTGCCAGCAGCCAAACGGGACTAGCGGGACACGAGCAGTACTTC | CASSQTGLAGHEQYF
TRBJ2-3 | - | - | TRBV7-7 | 15 | TGTGCCAGCAGCTTAGCTGCACAGAGCACAGATACGCAGTATTTT | CASSLAAQSTDTQYF
TRBJ2-7 | - | - | TRBV2 | 16 | TGTGCCAGCAGCACACCGAGAGCCGGGACAAACTACGAGCAGTACTTC | CASSTPRAGTNYEQYF
TRBJ1-2 | - | - | TRBV6-5 | 15 | TGTGCCAGCAGGGGGGGGAGCACAATAAACTATGGCTACACCTTC | CASRGGSTINYGYTF
TRBJ2-3 | - | - | TRBV7-9 | 14 | TGTGCCAGCAGCCGATTCGGTCACACAGATACGCAGTATTTT | CASSRFGHTDTQYF
TRBJ1-5 | - | - | TRBV5-6 | 16 | TGTGCCAGCAGCTCAACTCGACATACGAGCAATCAGCCCCAGCATTTT | CASSSTRHTSNQPQHF
TRBJ1-3 | - | - | TRBV29-1 | 14 | TGCAGCGTTCTTCAGGGTGACTCTGGAAACACCATATATTTT | CSVLQGDSGNTIYF
TRBJ1-1 | many | - | TRBV5-1 | 14 | TGCGCCAGCAGCCCCGACGGAGAGAACACTGAAGCTTTCTTT | CASSPDGENTEAFF
TRBJ2-3 | - | - | TRBV6-2/TRBV6-3 | 13 | TGTGCCAGCAGTTACGTTCCCTCAGATACGCAGTATTTT | CASSYVPSDTQYF
TRBJ2-5 | - | - | TRBV2 | 15 | TGTGCCAGCAGTGGGCAGGGGTCCCTCGGGGAGACCCAGTACTTC | CASSGQGSLGETQYF
TRBJ2-2 | - | - | TRBV27 | 15 | TGTGCCAGCAGTTGGGGGCGGGTAGGCACCGGGGAGCTGTTTTTT | CASSWGRVGTGELFF
TRBJ1-2 | few | - | TRBV24-1 | 12 | TGTGCCACCAGTGATTTCTCGGGAGGCTACACCTTC | CATSDFSGGYTF
TRBJ2-3 | - | TRBD2 | TRBV29-1 | 16 | TGCAGCGTTGAAGTGCAGTGGGGGGGGACCACAGATACGCAGTATTTT | CSVEVQWGGTTDTQYF
TRBJ2-1 | - | TRBD2 | TRBV6-6 | 15 | TGTGCCAGCAGTTCCGTGGGACTAGCGGGCGATGAGCAGTTCTTC | CASSSVGLAGDEQFF
TRBJ2-5 | - | - | TRBV18 | 15 | TGTGCCAGCTCACCGTCCGGGGGAATCCAAGAGACCCAGTACTTC | CASSPSGGIQETQYF
TRBJ1-6 | few | - | TRBV6-6 | 12 | TGTGCCAGCAGCAGGGGTGATTCACCCCTCCACTTT | CASSRGDSPLHF
TRBJ2-1 | - | - | TRBV18 | 14 | TGTGCCAGCTCACCCGAGGGTCTCCCGGTTGAGCAGTTCTTC | CASSPEGLPVEQFF
TRBJ2-7 | - | TRBD1 | TRBV10-3 | 15 | TGTGCCATCAGTGGAACCGGGACAGTGCCCTACGAGCAGTACTTC | CAISGTGTVPYEQYF
TRBJ2-3 | few | TRBD2 | TRBV4-3 | 18 | TGCGCCAGCAGCCAAGATCTGCGACTAGCGGGGGTATATGGTGCGCAGTATTTT | CASSQDLRLAGVYGAQYF
TRBJ2-3 | - | TRBD1 | TRBV5-1 | 17 | TGCGCCAGCAGCTTGGGGGCCGGCAGGGGGAGTACAGATACGCAGTATTTT | CASSLGAGRGSTDTQYF
TRBJ2-1 | - | - | TRBV20-1 | 12 | TGCAGTGCTAGTCGGCGGGTGAATGAGCAGTTCTTC | CSASRRVNEQFF
TRBJ1-5 | - | TRBD1 | TRBV19 | 15 | TGTGCCAGTAGTAACCGACAGGGGGCTAATCAGCCCCAGCATTTT | CASSNRQGANQPQHF
TRBJ2-5 | once | - | TRBV13 | 16 | TGTGCCAGCAGCCCCCGACTAGGGGGCGGGCGAGAGACCCAGTACTTC | CASSPRLGGGRETQYF
TRBJ1-1 | - | - | TRBV19 | 15 | TGTGCCAGTACCCACGGACACCTTCTGAACACTGAAGCTTTCTTT | CASTHGHLLNTEAFF
TRBJ2-7 | - | TRBD1 | TRBV5-6 | 16 | TGTGCCAGCAGTGCGGAGGTCGGGCAGGGGGCCTACGAGCAGTACTTC | CASSAEVGQGAYEQYF
TRBJ1-5 | once | TRBD1 | TRBV27 | 15 | TGTGCCAGCAGTTCCACCAGGGGGGTAAGGCAGCCCCAGCATTTT | CASSSTRGVRQPQHF
TRBJ1-5 | - | - | TRBV5-5 | 14 | TGTGCCAGCAGCCGTTTGGGAGGCAATCAGCCCCAGCATTTT | CASSRLGGNQPQHF
TRBJ2-5 | - | TRBD1 | TRBV28 | 14 | TGTGCCAGCAGTTTAGACAGGGTCCAAGAGACCCAGTACTTC | CASSLDRVQETQYF
TRBJ2-5 | - | TRBD2 | TRBV5-6 | 15 | TGTGCCAGCAGCTTGGATTTTCGGGGGGGAAAGACCCAGTACTTC | CASSLDFRGGKTQYF
TRBJ2-7 | - | - | TRBV6-2/TRBV6-3 | 19 | TGTGCCAGCAGCCGACCGGGACACCAGGACGGCGGGAGCTCCTACGAGCAGTACTTC | CASSRPGHQDGGSSYEQYF